This passage covers 15 T cell receptor beta chains from one sample sequenced in a study of cytomegalovirus exposure and HLA in healthy donors. Amplification used 60 Vbeta primers and 13 Jbeta primers. Assay: immunoSEQ multiplex PCR; the TCRdb copy retains only in-frame clones and omits some. The table lists 200,000 to 250,000 clones, roughly 80% of them singletons. Source material: PBMCs. These receptor sequences come from a girl aged 2 to 9 in good health and CMV-seronegative.

In this sample, this clone turned up once. The CDR3 bases are TGCAGTAACAGGGAGAGAAATGGCTACACCTTC. The encoded protein is CSNRERNGYTF. This chain links TRBV20-1 with TRBJ1-2, with D tentatively TRBD1 (6 bases). This CDR3 has 11 residues. V was shortened by 8 bases and J by 6 bases, with 13 bases between the two germline ends. Germline CDR1 DFQATT, CDR2 SNEGSKA (reference sequence).

The V gene is TRBV5-1, the J gene TRBJ1-1; D is perhaps TRBD1 (6 bases). The CDR3 is made up of 17 amino acids. The V and J ends lost 1 base and 1 base respectively, with 17 bases between them. Germline values: CDR1 SGHRS, CDR2 YFSETQ. The DNA of the CDR3 is TGCGCCAGCAGCTTGTCGACTACAGGGCCGGGGAACACTGAAGCTTTCTTT. It translates to CASSLSTTGPGNTEAFF.

This clone was seen once. The chain joins TRBV4-2 to TRBJ2-7, with 13 positions matching TRBD2. CDR3 length: 18 amino acids. Germline V gives CDR1 LGHNA, CDR2 YNFKEQ. Unmatched junction bases numbered 13, after V lost 4 bases and J lost 4 bases. In DNA form, the CDR3 reads TGTGCCAGCAGCCTAAGAACCGGGACTAGCGGGGACCAGTACGAGCAGTACTTC. Translating gives CASSLRTGTSGDQYEQYF.

This chain connects TRBV19 to TRBJ1-2; no firm D call. The CDR3 loop spans 13 amino acids. In germline, CDR1 is LNHDA, CDR2 SQIVND (reference sequence). The V gene lost 6 bases and the J gene lost 4 bases, with 12 bases spanning the gap. CDR3 sequence: CASRTNMGYGYTF. CDR3 sequence (DNA): TGTGCCAGTAGAACTAACATGGGCTATGGCTACACCTTC.

This chain joins TRBV19 and TRBJ2-7; 9 bases agree with TRBD1. The CDR3 runs 15 residues. The trim removed 5 bases at V and 4 bases at J, leaving 9 bases unmatched. The germline gives CDR1 LNHDA, CDR2 SQIVND (reference sequence). Here the CDR3 reads CASSLTGGDLYEQYF. CDR3 sequence (DNA): TGTGCCAGTAGTCTAACAGGGGGCGATTTATACGAGCAGTACTTC.

The chain joins TRBV5-1 to TRBJ2-2; possible D gene TRBD2, 6 bases. V was clipped by 2 bases and J by 6 bases, with 14 bases between them. This CDR3 comprises 15 residues. The germline V gene has CDR1 SGHRS and CDR2 YFSETQ. CDR3 sequence reads: CASSFRAGSPGELFF. In DNA, the CDR3 is TGCGCCAGCAGCTTCCGGGCGGGGAGCCCCGGGGAGCTGTTTTTT.

This rearrangement joins TRBV7-2 to TRBJ2-7; D call uncertain. Germline V gene data show CDR1 as SGHTA and CDR2 as FQGNSA. V lost 1 base and J 2 bases, leaving 9 bases between the germline ends. This CDR3 contains 14 residues. CDR3 region: CASSLGPGTYEQYF. CDR3 sequence (DNA): TGTGCCAGCAGCTTAGGTCCAGGTACCTACGAGCAGTACTTC. Filled out from reference TRBV7-2 and TRBJ2-7, the complete variable domain reads GAGVSQSPSNKVTEKGKDVELRCDPISGHTALYWYRQSLGQGLEFLIYFQGNSAPDKSGLPSDRFSAERTGGSVSTLTIQRTQQEDSAVYLCASSLGPGTYEQYFGPGTRLTVT.

The V call is TRBV7-2, the J call TRBJ1-4, with 8 bases fitting TRBD1. V was pared by 1 base and J by 0 bases, with 10 bases of the junction left unmatched. The CDR3 has 19 amino acids. Germline V CDR1 and CDR2: SGHTA, FQGNSA. The CDR3 DNA reads TGTGCCAGCAGCTTAGACGCGCAGGGGGCATTGTCAACTAATGAAAAACTGTTTTTT. This encodes CASSLDAQGALSTNEKLFF.

The chain carries TRBV4-1 and TRBJ2-2, with TRBD2 matching over 11 bases. Trimming cost V 6 bases and J 1 base; bases outside gene matches: 13. CDR1 and CDR2 from the germline V gene are MGHRA and YSYEKL. The CDR3 loop spans 19 amino acids. CDR3 DNA sequence: TGCGCCAGCAGTCCTGGGACTAGCGGAGTCTACCGGAACACCGGGGAGCTGTTTTTT. This translates into CASSPGTSGVYRNTGELFF.

The J gene is TRBJ1-1, the V gene TRBV5-1, with 8 bases aligning to TRBD1. The CDR3 is 13 residues long. Losses at the gene ends were 7 bases for V and 7 bases for J; bases not matched to a gene: 9. Germline CDR1 is SGHRS and CDR2 is YFSETQ. This chain's CDR3 is CASRQGARSEAFF. Here the CDR3 DNA reads TGCGCCAGCCGTCAGGGGGCACGGAGTGAAGCTTTCTTT.

The J gene is TRBJ1-1, the V gene TRBV6-1, with D perhaps TRBD1 (6 bases). Germline assignment: CDR1 MNHNS and CDR2 SASEGT. V lost 4 bases to trimming and J lost 3 bases, with 12 bases between them. The CDR3 length is 14 residues. The CDR3 DNA follows: TGTGCCAGCAGTGGGACAGCGGAGGACACTGAAGCTTTCTTT. This translates into CASSGTAEDTEAFF.

The J gene is TRBJ1-5, the V gene TRBV19, with D hard to call. Trimming pared 7 bases from V and 2 bases from J, leaving 6 bases between. The CDR3 is 12 amino acids. Germline loops: CDR1 LNHDA, CDR2 SQIVND (reference sequence). The CDR3 DNA sequence: TGTGCCAGTACTAATGGCAATCAGCCCCAGCATTTT. It specifies CASTNGNQPQHF.

This chain links TRBV27 with TRBJ2-5; D might be TRBD2 (5 bases). Looked up from germline, CDR1 is MNHEY and CDR2 is SMNVEV (reference sequence). V was cut by 6 bases and J by 0 bases, with 11 bases left in between. The CDR3 spans 14 residues. CDR3 protein: CASRGVRNQETQYF. In DNA form, the CDR3 reads TGTGCCAGCAGGGGAGTCAGGAACCAAGAGACCCAGTACTTC.

This rearrangement joins TRBV6-4 to TRBJ1-2; D remains ambiguous. This CDR3 region has 12 residues. V lost 2 bases and J 8 bases, leaving 9 bases between the germline ends. Germline assignment: CDR1 MRHNA and CDR2 SNTAGT. The CDR3 DNA sequence: TGTGCCAGCAGTGACGAGGGAAAAGGCTACACCTTC. It specifies CASSDEGKGYTF.

This chain links TRBV13 with TRBJ1-2; weak D call: TRBD1 (5 bases). Germline assignment: CDR1 PRHDT and CDR2 FYEKMQ (reference sequence). The CDR3 runs to 12 residues. The ends were cut back, 5 bases at V and 6 bases at J, with 10 bases in the middle. The CDR3 loop is CASSATDDGYTF. The CDR3 coding sequence is TGTGCCAGCAGCGCGACAGACGATGGCTACACCTTC.